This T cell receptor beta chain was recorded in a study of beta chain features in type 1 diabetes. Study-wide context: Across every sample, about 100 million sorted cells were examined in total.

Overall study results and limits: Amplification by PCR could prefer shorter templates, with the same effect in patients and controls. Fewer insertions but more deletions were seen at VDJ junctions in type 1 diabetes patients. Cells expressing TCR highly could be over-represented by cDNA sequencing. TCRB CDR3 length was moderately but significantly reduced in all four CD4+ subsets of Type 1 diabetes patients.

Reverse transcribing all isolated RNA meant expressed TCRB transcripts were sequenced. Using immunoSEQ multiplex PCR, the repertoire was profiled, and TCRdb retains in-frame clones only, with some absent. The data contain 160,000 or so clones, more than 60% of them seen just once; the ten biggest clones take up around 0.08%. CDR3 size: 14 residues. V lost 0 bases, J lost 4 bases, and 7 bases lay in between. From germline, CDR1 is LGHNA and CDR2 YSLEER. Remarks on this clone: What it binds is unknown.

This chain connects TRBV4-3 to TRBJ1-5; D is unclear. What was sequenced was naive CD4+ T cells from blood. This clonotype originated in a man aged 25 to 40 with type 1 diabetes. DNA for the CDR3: TGCGCCAGCAGCCAAGATACGGTTAATCAGCCCCAGCATTTT. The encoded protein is CASSQDTVNQPQHF.